This T cell receptor beta chain was sequenced during a study of blood T cell repertoires in COVID-19. Study information: Donors in the United States, Italy and Spain gave samples during acute or convalescent COVID-19. The analysed material was cDNA or gDNA that came from T cells, B-cell-depleted T cells, or PBMCs.

Original handling: Counts of nucleated cells, estimated from reference gene primer amplification, were obtained. Produced via immunoSEQ multiplex PCR; TCRdb's table is partial and in-frame only. Clone size and the V and J calls come from that table; the DNA yielded D and trimming. The sample holds approximately 220,000 clones, around 80% seen once. The sequenced material came from peripheral blood. This TCR derives from an elderly woman with acute or convalescent COVID-19.

In nucleotides, the CDR3 is TGTGCCAGCAGTGAGACTTTGAACTATGGCTACACCTTC. Residues: CASSETLNYGYTF. The chain recombines TRBV6-1 with TRBJ1-2; D is unresolved. CDR3 length equals 13 residues. The V gene lost 3 bases and the J gene lost 2 bases, with 7 bases spanning the gap. Germline V CDR1 and CDR2: MNHNS, SASEGT.